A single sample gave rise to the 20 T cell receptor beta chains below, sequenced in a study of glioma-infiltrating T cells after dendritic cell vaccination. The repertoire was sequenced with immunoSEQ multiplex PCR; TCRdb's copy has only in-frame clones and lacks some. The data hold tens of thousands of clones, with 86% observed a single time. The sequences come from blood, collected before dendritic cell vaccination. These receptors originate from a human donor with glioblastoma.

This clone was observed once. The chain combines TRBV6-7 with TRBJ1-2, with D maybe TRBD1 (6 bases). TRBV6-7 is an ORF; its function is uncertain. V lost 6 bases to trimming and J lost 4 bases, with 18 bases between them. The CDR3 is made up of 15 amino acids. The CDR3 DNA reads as TGTGCCAGCAGGCCCCGGGACACCCCGTCCTATGGCTACACCTTC. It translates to CASRPRDTPSYGYTF.

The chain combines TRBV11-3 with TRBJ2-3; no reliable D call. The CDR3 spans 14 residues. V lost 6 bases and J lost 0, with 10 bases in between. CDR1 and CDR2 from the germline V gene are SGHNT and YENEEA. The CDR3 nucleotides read TGTGCCAGCAGTCTTAGTCCTAGCACAGATACGCAGTATTTT. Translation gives CASSLSPSTDTQYF.

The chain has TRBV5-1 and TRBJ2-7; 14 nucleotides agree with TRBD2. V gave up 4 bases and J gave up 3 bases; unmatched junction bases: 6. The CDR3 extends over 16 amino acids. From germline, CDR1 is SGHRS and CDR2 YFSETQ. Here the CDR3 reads CASSPGLAGGRYEQYF. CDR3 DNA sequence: TGCGCCAGCAGCCCCGGACTAGCGGGAGGCCGCTACGAGCAGTACTTC.

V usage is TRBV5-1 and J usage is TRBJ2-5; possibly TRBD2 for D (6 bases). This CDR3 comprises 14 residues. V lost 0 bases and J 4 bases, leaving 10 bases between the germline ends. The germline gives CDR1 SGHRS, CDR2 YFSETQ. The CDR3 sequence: CASSLGGGVETQYF. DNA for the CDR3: TGCGCCAGCAGCTTGGGTGGAGGGGTAGAGACCCAGTACTTC.

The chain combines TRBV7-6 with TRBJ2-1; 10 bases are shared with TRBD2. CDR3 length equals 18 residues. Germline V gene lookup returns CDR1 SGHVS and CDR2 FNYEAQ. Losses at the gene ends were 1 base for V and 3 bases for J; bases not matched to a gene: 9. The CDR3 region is CASSLGDGAGGRYNEQFF. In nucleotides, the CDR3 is TGTGCCAGCAGCTTAGGGGACGGAGCGGGAGGGCGCTACAATGAGCAGTTCTTC.

The CDR3 loop is CASRKAGIQETQYF. CDR3 coding DNA: TGTGCCAGCAGAAAGGCCGGGATCCAAGAGACCCAGTACTTC. The rearrangement joins TRBV27 to TRBJ2-5; possible D gene TRBD2, 5 bases. There are 14 residues in the CDR3. V lost 6 bases to trimming and J lost 1 base, with 12 bases between them. Germline CDR1 and CDR2: MNHEY and SMNVEV (reference sequence).

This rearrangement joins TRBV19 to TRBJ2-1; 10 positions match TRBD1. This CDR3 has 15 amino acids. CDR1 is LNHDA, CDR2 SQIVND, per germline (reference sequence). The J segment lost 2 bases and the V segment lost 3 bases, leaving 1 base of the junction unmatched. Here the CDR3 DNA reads TGTGCCAGTAGTATGGGACAGGGGCCCTACAATGAGCAGTTCTTC. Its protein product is CASSMGQGPYNEQFF.

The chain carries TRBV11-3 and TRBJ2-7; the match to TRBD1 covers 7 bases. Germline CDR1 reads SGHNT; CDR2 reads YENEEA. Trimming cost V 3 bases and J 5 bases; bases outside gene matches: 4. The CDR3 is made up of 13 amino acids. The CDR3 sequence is CASSFDRVDEQYF. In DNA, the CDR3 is TGTGCCAGCAGCTTCGACAGGGTTGACGAGCAGTACTTC.

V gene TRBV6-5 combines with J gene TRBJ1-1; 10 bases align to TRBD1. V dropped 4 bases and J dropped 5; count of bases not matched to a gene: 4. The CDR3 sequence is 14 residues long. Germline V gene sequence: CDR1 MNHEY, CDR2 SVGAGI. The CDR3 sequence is CASSWDRGFTEAFF. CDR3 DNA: TGTGCCAGCAGTTGGGACAGGGGTTTTACTGAAGCTTTCTTT.

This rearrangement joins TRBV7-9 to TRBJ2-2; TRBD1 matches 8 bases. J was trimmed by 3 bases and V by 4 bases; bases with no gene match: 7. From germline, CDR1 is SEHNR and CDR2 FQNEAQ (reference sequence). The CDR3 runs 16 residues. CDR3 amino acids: CASSSRDRSYTGELFF. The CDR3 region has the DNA TGTGCCAGCAGCTCCCGGGACAGGAGCTACACCGGGGAGCTGTTTTTT.

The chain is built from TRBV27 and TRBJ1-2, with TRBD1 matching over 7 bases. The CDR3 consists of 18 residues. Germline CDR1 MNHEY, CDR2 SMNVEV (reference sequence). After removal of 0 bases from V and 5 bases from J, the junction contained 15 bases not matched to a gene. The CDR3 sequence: CASSLSYGGGRATYGYTF. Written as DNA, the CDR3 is TGTGCCAGCAGTTTATCGTACGGAGGGGGCAGGGCCACATATGGCTACACCTTC.

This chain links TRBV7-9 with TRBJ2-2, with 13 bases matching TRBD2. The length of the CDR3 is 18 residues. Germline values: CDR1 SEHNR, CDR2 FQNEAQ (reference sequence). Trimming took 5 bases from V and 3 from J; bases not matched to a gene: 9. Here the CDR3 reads CASSPRLAGGRDTGELFF. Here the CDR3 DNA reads TGTGCCAGCAGCCCGAGACTAGCGGGGGGCCGGGACACCGGGGAGCTGTTTTTT.

CDR3 region: CASSERGRGETQYF. CDR3 in DNA: TGTGCCAGCAGTGAGCGGGGGAGGGGAGAGACCCAGTACTTC. The chain recombines TRBV6-1 with TRBJ2-5; TRBD2 aligns across 7 bases. The V gene's germline CDR1 is MNHNS and CDR2 SASEGT. After removal of 3 bases from V and 4 bases from J, the junction contained 5 bases not matched to a gene. The CDR3 is 14 amino acids.

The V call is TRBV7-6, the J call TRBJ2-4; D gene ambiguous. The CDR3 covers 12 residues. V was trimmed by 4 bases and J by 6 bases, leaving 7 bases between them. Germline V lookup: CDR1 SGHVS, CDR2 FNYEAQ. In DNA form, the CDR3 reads TGTGCCAGCAGCTCCCTCCCAAACATTCAGTACTTC. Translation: CASSSLPNIQYF.

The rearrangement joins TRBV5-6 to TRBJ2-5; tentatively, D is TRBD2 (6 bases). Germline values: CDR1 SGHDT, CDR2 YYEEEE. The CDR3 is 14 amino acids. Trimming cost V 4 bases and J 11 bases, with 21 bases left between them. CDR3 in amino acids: CASSRGSAREEQYF. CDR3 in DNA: TGTGCCAGCAGCCGAGGTTCGGCCAGGGAGGAGCAGTACTTC.

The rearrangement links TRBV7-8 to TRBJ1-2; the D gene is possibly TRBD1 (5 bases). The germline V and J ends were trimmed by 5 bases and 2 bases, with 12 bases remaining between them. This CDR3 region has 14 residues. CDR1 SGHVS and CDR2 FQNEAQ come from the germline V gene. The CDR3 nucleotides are TGTGCCAGCAGCCCTCAGGGAGGGAACTATGGCTACACCTTC. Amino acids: CASSPQGGNYGYTF.

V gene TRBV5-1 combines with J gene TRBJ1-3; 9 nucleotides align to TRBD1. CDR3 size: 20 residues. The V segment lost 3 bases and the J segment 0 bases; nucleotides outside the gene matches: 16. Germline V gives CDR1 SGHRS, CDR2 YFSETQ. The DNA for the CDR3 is TGCGCCAGCAGCTCGCTTGGACAGGGGACTAACAAGAGCTCTGGAAACACCATATATTTT. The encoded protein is CASSSLGQGTNKSSGNTIYF.

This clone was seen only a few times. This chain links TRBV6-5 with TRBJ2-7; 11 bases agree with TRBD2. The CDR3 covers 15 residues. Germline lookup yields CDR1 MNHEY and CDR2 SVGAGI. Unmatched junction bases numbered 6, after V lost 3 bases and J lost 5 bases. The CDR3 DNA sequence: TGTGCCAGCAGTTATTTAGCGGGGGGGGTGGACGAGCAGTACTTC. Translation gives CASSYLAGGVDEQYF.

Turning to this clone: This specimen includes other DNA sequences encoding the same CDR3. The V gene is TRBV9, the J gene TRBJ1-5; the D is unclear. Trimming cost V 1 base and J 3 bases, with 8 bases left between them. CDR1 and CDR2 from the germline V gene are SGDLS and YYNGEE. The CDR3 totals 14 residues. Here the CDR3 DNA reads TGTGCCAGCAGCGTATCGGGGAACAATCAGCCCCAGCATTTT. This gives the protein CASSVSGNNQPQHF.

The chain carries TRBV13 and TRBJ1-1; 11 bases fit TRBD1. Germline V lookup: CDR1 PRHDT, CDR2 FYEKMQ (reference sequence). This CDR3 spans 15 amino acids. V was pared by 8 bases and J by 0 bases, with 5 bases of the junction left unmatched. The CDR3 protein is CASQGQGEMNTEAFF. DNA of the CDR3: TGTGCCAGCCAGGGACAGGGGGAAATGAACACTGAAGCTTTCTTT.